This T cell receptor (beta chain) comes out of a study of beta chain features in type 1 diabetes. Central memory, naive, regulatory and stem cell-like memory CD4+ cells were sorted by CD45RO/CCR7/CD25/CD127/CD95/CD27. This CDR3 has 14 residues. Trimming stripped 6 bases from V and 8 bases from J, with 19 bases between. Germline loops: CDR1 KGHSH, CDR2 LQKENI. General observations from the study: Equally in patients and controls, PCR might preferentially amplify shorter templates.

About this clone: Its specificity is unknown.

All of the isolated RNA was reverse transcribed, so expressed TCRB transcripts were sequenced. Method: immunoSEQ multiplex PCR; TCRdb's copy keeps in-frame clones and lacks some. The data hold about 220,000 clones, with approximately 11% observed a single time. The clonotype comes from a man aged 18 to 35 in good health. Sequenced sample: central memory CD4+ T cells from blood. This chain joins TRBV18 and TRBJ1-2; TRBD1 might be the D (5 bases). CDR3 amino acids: CASSLEGPREGYTF. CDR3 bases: TGTGCCAGCTCCCTCGAGGGACCGCGGGAAGGCTACACCTTC.